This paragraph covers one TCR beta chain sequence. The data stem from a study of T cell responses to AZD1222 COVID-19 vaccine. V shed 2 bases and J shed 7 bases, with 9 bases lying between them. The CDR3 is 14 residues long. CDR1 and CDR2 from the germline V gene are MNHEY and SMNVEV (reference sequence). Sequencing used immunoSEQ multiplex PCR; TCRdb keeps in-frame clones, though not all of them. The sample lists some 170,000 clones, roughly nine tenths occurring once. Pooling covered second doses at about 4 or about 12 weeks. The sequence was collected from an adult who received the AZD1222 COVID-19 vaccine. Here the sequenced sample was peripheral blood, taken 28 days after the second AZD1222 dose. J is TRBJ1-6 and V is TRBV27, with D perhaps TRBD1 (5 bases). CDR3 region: CASSLGHINSPLHF. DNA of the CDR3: TGTGCCAGCAGTTTAGGACACATCAATTCACCCCTCCACTTT.